This TCR beta chain was obtained from a study of CD8 T cells in Susac syndrome. Per germline, CDR1 ENHRY and CDR2 SYGVKD. V gave up 10 bases and J gave up 12 bases, with 15 bases separating them. This CDR3 region has 11 residues. Concerning this clonotype itself: What it binds is not known.

Findings and limits, study-wide: The Susac syndrome CD4+ T cell repertoires displayed no clonal expansion.

Random hexamers served to reverse transcribe roughly 0.5 to 1 ug RNA. TCRdb itself ran the immunoSEQ multiplex PCR reads through MiXCR, one entry per CDR3 protein. This repertoire shows about 77,000 distinct CDR3 sequences, 90% to 95% found once; its top ten account for roughly 0.5%. V is TRBV10-3 and J is TRBJ1-4, with a possible D match to TRBD1 (6 bases). The receptor was derived from a human donor with Susac syndrome. The sample taken for sequencing was CD4+ T cells from PBMCs. The CDR3 region is CATRTEKELFF. As DNA, the CDR3 is TGTGCCACCCGGACAGAGAAGGAACTGTTTTTT.